One and the same sample provided the 10 T cell receptor beta chains below, sequenced in a study of Graves' ophthalmopathy and Graves' hyperthyroidism (dated by TCRdb to between 2018 and 2020). Sequencing took place on an Illumina HiSeq 2000. For repertoire sequencing, the TCR beta CDR3 regions were amplified from RNA transcripts. HTBI primers and the Qiagen OneStep RT-PCR kit were used in a first-round RT-PCR, which was followed by a second-round multiplex PCR, size selection and purification. TCRdb passed the public sequencing reads through fastp at Q25 and MiXCR, retaining productive beta sequences. Rows with a matching CDR3 protein are joined into one entry that keeps the most common DNA and genes. Recorded for this sample are approximately 380,000 distinct CDR3 sequences; over 20% of them occurred a single time. The top ten clones comprise 2.5% to 3.5% of the sample. What was sequenced was peripheral blood. Receptors originate from a woman younger than 35 with stable Graves' hyperthyroidism. Donor details come from another sample of the same person, matched by shared clones.

This clonotype was observed at least ten times. The chain combines TRBV6-2 or TRBV6-3 with TRBJ2-7; 10 bases agree with TRBD1. The V segment lost 8 bases and the J segment 2 bases; nucleotides outside the gene matches: 15. The CDR3 sequence is 17 residues long. Germline CDR1 and CDR2: MNHEY and SVGEGT. Here the CDR3 DNA reads TGTGCCAGCTACAGCCTCAAGCGGGACAGGGGAGCCTACGAGCAGTACTTC. Translated, it gives CASYSLKRDRGAYEQYF.

V gene TRBV30 combines with J gene TRBJ1-5; weak D call: TRBD1 (5 bases). The V gene's germline CDR1 is GTSNPN and CDR2 SVGIG (reference sequence). The CDR3 consists of 14 residues. Trimming shortened V by 0 bases and J by 2 bases, and 8 bases separated the two germline ends. In DNA form, the CDR3 reads TGTGCCTGGAGTGTCGGAGGGGGCAATCAGCCCCAGCATTTT. Encoded protein: CAWSVGGGNQPQHF. The full variable domain, completed using reference TRBV30 and TRBJ1-5, is SQTIHQWPATLVQPVGSPLSLECTVEGTSNPNLYWYRQAAGRGLQLLFYSVGIGQISSEVPQNLSASRPQDRQFILSSKKLLLSDSGFYLCAWSVGGGNQPQHFGDGTRLSIL.

V is TRBV28 and J is TRBJ1-5, with D unresolved. Per germline, CDR1 MDHEN and CDR2 SYDVKM. The CDR3 runs 15 residues. Trimming removed 7 bases from V and 7 bases from J, with 20 bases in between. The CDR3 DNA is TGTGCCAGCATTTTGAGAGGTTTTTCGGGCCAGCCCCAGCATTTT. Translated: CASILRGFSGQPQHF.

The V call is TRBV29-1, the J call TRBJ2-2; D possibly corresponds to TRBD2 (6 bases). This CDR3 has 14 amino acids. Germline-derived CDR1 and CDR2 are SQVTM and ANQGSEA. V shed 3 bases and J shed 6 bases, with 14 bases lying between them. CDR3 loop: CSVDRSGDAGELFF. The CDR3 coding sequence is TGCAGCGTTGATCGTTCGGGAGATGCCGGGGAGCTGTTTTTT.

Many counts were recorded for this clonotype. The chain joins TRBV7-2 to TRBJ2-5; 8 bases align to TRBD1. CDR3 length equals 13 residues. V lost 5 bases, J lost 5 bases, and 4 bases stayed unmatched. CDR1 SGHTA and CDR2 FQGNSA come from the germline V gene. This CDR3 reads CASSIRGLETQYF. The DNA of the CDR3 is TGTGCCAGCAGCATCAGGGGGCTGGAGACCCAGTACTTC. The full variable domain, with the rest looked up from reference TRBV7-2 and TRBJ2-5, is GAGVSQSPSNKVTEKGKDVELRCDPISGHTALYWYRQSLGQGLEFLIYFQGNSAPDKSGLPSDRFSAERTGGSVSTLTIQRTQQEDSAVYLCASSIRGLETQYFGPGTRLLVL.

This clonotype came up many times. This sequence joins TRBV20-1 and TRBJ2-7; 11 nucleotides agree with TRBD2. This CDR3 comprises 16 residues. The germline V gene has CDR1 DFQATT and CDR2 SNEGSKA (reference sequence). Losses at the gene ends were 2 bases for V and 2 bases for J; bases not matched to a gene: 8. CDR3 loop: CSARPFPGLAAYEQYF. The CDR3, as DNA: TGCAGTGCTAGACCTTTTCCGGGACTAGCGGCCTACGAGCAGTACTTC.

DNA for the CDR3: TGCGCCAGCAGCCCAGGAGGGGGGCAGGGTAGCAATGAGCAGTTCTTC. Its protein product is CASSPGGGQGSNEQFF. This chain connects TRBV5-1 to TRBJ2-1; D possibly uses TRBD1 or TRBD2 (6 bases each). There are 16 residues in the CDR3. Germline assignment: CDR1 SGHRS and CDR2 YFSETQ. Trimming stripped 4 bases from V and 6 bases from J, with 20 bases between. The full variable domain, completed using reference TRBV5-1 and TRBJ2-1, is KAGVTQTPRYLIKTRGQQVTLSCSPISGHRSVSWYQQTPGQGLQFLFEYFSETQRNKGNFPGRFSGRQFSNSRSEMNVSTLELGDSALYLCASSPGGGQGSNEQFFGPGTRLTVL.

The chain uses TRBV6-1 and TRBJ2-5, with D unresolved. Trimming shortened V by 1 base and J by 4 bases, and 10 bases separated the two germline ends. The germline V gene has CDR1 MNHNS and CDR2 SASEGT. CDR3 size: 14 residues. For the CDR3, the DNA is TGTGCCAGCAGTGAAGTCGGCGAGATAGAGACCCAGTACTTC. It is translated as CASSEVGEIETQYF.

This chain links TRBV18 with TRBJ2-2, with D maybe TRBD1 (5 bases). V lost 1 base to trimming and J lost 1 base, with 7 bases between them. The CDR3 consists of 15 residues. Germline lookup yields CDR1 KGHSH and CDR2 LQKENI. The CDR3 region has the DNA TGTGCCAGCTCACCACGGACACTGAACACCGGGGAGCTGTTTTTT. Encoded protein: CASSPRTLNTGELFF.

This clonotype has a count of ten or more. The CDR3 coding sequence is TGTGCCAGCAGCCGGCCGGGACTAGCGGGAGGGCCTTCCGGGGAGCTGTTTTTT. Translated, it gives CASSRPGLAGGPSGELFF. The genes are TRBV11-1 and TRBJ2-2, with 16 positions matching TRBD2. Trimming at V came to 5 bases and at J to 6 bases, leaving 9 bases not matched to a gene. There are 18 residues in the CDR3. Germline V gene sequence: CDR1 SGHAT, CDR2 FQDESV (reference sequence).